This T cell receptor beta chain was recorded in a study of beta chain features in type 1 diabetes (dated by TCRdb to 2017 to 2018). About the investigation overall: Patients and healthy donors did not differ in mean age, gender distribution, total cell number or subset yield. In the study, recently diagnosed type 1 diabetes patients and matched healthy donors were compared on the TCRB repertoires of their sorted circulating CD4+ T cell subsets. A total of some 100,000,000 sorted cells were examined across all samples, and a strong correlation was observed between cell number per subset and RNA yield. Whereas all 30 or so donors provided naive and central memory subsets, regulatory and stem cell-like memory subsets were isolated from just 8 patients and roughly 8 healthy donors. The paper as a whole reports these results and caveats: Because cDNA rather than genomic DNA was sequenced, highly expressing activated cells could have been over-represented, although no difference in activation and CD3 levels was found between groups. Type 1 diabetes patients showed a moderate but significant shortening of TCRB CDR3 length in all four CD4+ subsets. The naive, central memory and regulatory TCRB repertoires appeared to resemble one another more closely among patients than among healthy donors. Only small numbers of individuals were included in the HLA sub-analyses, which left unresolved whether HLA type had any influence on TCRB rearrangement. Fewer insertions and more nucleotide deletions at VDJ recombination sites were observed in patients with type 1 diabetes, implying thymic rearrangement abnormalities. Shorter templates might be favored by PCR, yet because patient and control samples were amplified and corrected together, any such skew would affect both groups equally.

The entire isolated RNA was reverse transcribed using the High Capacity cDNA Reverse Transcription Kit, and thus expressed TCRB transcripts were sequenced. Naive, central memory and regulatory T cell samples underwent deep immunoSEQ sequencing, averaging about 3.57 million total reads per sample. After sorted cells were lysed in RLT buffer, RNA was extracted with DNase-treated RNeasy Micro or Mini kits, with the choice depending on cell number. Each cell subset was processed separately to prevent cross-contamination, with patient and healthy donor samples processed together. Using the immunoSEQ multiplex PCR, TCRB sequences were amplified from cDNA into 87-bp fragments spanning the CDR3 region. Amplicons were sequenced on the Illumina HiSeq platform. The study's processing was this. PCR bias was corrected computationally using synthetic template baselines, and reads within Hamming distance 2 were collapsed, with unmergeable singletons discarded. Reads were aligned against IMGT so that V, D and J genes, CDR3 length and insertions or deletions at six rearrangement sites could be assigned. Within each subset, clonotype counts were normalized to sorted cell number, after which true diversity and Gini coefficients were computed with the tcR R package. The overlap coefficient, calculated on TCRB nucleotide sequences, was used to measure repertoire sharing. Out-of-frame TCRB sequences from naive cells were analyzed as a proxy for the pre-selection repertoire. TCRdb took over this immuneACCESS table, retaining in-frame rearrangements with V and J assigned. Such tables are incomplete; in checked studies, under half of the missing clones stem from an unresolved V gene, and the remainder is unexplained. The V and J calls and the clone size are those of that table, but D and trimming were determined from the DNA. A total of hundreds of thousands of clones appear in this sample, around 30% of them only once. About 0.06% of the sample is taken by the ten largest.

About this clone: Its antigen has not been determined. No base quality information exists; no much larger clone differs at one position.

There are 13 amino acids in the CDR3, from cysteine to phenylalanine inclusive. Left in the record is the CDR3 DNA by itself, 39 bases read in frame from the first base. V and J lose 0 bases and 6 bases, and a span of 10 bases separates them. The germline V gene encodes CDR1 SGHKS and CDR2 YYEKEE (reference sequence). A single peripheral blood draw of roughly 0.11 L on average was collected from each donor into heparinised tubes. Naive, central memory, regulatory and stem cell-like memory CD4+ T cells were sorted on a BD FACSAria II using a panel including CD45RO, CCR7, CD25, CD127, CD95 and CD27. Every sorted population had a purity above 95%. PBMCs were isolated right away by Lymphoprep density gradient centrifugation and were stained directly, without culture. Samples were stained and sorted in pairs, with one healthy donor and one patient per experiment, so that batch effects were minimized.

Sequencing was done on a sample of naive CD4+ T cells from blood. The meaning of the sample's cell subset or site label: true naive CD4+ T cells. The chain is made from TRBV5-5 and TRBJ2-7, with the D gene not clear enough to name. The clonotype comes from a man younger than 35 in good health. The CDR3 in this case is CASSLDPAGEQYF. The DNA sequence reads TGTGCCAGCAGCTTGGACCCAGCCGGCGAGCAGTACTTC.